This entry is about one TCR beta chain. There are a few counts of this clonotype. There is no known antigen for this receptor. Per-base quality was not reported, and no clone a single base away is much larger than it. The data originate from a study of T-cell memory formation after mild COVID-19 (dated by TCRdb to 2020 to 2022). About the study as a whole: TCR sequence clusters from the two donors were found to be largely donor specific. The cohort was made up of two young adult volunteers, one female and one male, who were previously healthy. In a couple of donors, T-cell clones that expanded and contracted after mild COVID-19 were followed by sequencing TCRalpha and TCRbeta repertoires longitudinally. The study at large found these results: SARS-CoV-2 specificity of the second-wave clones peaking on day 37 was not confirmed. Contracting CD4+ clones were located mainly in the CM and EM memory subsets, whereas CD8+ clones were found to be enriched in EMRA. The study covered only two mild cases, and larger cohorts including severe cases with pre-infection samples were considered necessary. Balanced CD4/CD8 phenotypes were observed for clones contracting from day 15 to 85, whereas a bias towards CD4+ was observed for a second wave of clones expanding from day 15 to 37. The detection of some responding clones in pre-infection memory suggests that pre-existing cross-reactive memory T cells joined the SARS-CoV-2 response.

The germline V gene gives CDR1 as MNHEY and CDR2 as SVGAGI. The junction shows trimming of 5 bases on V and 2 bases on J, plus 18 bases between the germline ends. From cysteine to phenylalanine, the CDR3 is 16 amino acids long. The kept DNA is CDR3 alone, 48 bases in frame from the first base. PBMCs were isolated by Ficoll-Paque density gradient centrifugation. Sequencing relied on an Illumina NovaSeq 6000. TCRalpha and TCRbeta cDNA libraries were constructed by 5'RACE with constant-segment primers, with sample barcodes and unique molecular identifiers being introduced. RNA was extracted from every sample with Trizol reagent. Library amplification was performed in two PCR steps, and a second sample barcode and Illumina TruSeq adapters were introduced in the second step. Sequencing of the libraries was done on an Illumina NovaSeq, producing 2 x 150 bp paired-end reads. The study's processing was this. Reads were demultiplexed and collapsed into UMI-guided consensus sequences with migec v1.2.7. Using mixcr v2.1.11, the UMI consensuses were aligned to TRA and TRB V and J templates and assembled into clonotypes. Clonotypes were classified as expanded or contracted when called significant by both edgeR and NoisET, with noise models trained on biological replicates. For edgeR calls, the cutoffs were a false discovery rate-adjusted p below 0.01 and a log2 fold-change threshold of 1. PCA with hierarchical clustering of max-normalized trajectories of the 1000 most abundant clonotypes was used as exploratory dynamics analysis. Separately sequenced CD4+ and CD8+ repertoires were used to assign a CD4 or CD8 phenotype to each responding clone. Using fastp trimming at Q25 and MiXCR clonotype assembly, TCRdb reanalyzed the public sequencing data and kept in-frame beta chains. Each CDR3 protein appears once, grouped with its most common genes and DNA. The V and J calls follow TCRdb's processing rather than the paper's. The sample has nearly 250,000 distinct CDR3 sequences on record, 15% of them singletons. The ten largest make up 2.1% of the sample.

The rearrangement joined TRBV6-5 to TRBJ2-5, with TRBD2 perhaps the D gene, on 5 matching bases. Sequencing was done on a sample of PBMCs or a T cell subset sorted from them (not recorded which). This sequence originates from an adult woman who had mild COVID-19 (a few samples of this study predate the infection). The sample titles of this study are shuffled in the database, so cell type and time point are left out; the donor was told from shared clones. The CDR3 reads as follows: CASSRRRGWRQETQYF. The DNA sequence is given as TGTGCCAGCAGTCGACGGAGAGGGTGGCGGCAAGAGACCCAGTACTTC.